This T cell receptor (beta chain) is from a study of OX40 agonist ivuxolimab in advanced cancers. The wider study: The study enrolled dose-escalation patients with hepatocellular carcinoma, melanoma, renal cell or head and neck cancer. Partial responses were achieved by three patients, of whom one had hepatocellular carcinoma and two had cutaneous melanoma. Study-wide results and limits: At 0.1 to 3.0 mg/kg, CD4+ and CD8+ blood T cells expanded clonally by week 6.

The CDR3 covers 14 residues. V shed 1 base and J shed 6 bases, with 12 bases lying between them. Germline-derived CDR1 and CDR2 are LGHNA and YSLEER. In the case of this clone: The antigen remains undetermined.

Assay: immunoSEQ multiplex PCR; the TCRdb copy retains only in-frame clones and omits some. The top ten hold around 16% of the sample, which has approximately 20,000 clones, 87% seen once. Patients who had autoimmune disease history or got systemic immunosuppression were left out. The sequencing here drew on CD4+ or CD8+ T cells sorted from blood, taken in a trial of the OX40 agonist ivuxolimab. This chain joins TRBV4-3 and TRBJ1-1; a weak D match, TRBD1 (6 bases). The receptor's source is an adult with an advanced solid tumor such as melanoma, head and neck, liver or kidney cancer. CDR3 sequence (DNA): TGCGCCAGCAGCCAAGTACAGGGCTTCCCTGAAGCTTTCTTT. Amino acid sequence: CASSQVQGFPEAFF.